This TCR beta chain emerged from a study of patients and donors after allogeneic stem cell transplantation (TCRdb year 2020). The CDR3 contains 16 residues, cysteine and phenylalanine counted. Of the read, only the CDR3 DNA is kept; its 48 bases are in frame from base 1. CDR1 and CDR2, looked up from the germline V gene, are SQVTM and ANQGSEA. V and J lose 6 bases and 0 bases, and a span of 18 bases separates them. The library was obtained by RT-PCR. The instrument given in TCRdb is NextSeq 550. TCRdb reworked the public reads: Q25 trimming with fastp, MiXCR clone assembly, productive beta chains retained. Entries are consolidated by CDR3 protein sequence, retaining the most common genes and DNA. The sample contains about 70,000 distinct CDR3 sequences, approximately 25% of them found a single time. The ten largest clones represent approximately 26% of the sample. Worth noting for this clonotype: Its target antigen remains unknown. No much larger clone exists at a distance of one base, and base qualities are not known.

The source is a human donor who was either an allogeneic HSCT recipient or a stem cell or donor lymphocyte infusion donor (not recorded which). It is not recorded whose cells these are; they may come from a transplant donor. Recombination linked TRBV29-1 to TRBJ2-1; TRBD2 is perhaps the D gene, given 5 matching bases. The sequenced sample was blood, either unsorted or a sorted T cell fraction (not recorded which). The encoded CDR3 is CSVNGVGAPSYNEQFF. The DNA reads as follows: TGCAGCGTCAACGGGGTTGGTGCTCCCTCCTACAATGAGCAGTTCTTC.